The 6 T cell receptor beta chains presented below share a single source sample, sequenced in a study of T cells in Graves' hyperthyroidism and ophthalmopathy. Amplification yielded TCR beta CDR3 regions, with RNA transcripts as the source. HTBI primers were employed in a first-round RT-PCR of the TCR CDR3. TCRdb called the multiplex PCR reads again in MiXCR, with one record for every CDR3 protein. Found here are some 500,000 distinct CDR3 sequences, approximately 15% of them singletons; the top ten hold under 20%. Material for sequencing was blood. These receptors were obtained from a woman aged 18 to 35 with Graves' hyperthyroidism.

This clonotype was detected many times. The J gene is TRBJ2-7, the V gene TRBV2; 10 bases are a match to TRBD2. CDR3 size: 13 residues. V shed 7 bases and J 6 bases; nucleotides not matched to a gene: 6. CDR1 is SNHLY and CDR2 is FYNNEI in the germline V gene. Written as DNA, the CDR3 is TGTGCCAGCATACAGCGGGAGGGCCTCGAGCAGTACTTC. Encoded protein: CASIQREGLEQYF.

This clonotype came up many times. The V call is TRBV29-1, the J call TRBJ1-2; 7 nucleotides line up with TRBD1. CDR3 length: 16 residues. After removal of 8 bases from V and 4 bases from J, the junction contained 19 bases not matched to a gene. Germline V CDR1 and CDR2: SQVTM, ANQGSEA. The CDR3 region has the DNA TGCAGCCATTCCTTGGAGGCAGGGGGGTACGTCTATGGCTACACCTTC. Residues: CSHSLEAGGYVYGYTF.

The chain employs TRBV12-3 or TRBV12-4 and TRBJ1-1; no reliable D call. CDR3 length equals 11 residues. The V gene lost 3 bases and the J gene lost 6 bases, with 5 bases spanning the gap. Written as DNA, the CDR3 is TGTGCCAGCAGTTTTTTGGCTGAAGCTTTCTTT. This encodes CASSFLAEAFF.

This clonotype has at least ten counts. V gene TRBV11-2 combines with J gene TRBJ2-1; D not certain. This CDR3 has 15 residues. The V gene lost 5 bases and the J gene lost 5 bases, with 16 bases spanning the gap. Germline values: CDR1 SGHAT, CDR2 FQNNGV. This chain's CDR3 is CASSHRASSNNEQFF. CDR3 DNA sequence: TGTGCCAGCAGCCATAGGGCCAGTAGCAACAATGAGCAGTTCTTC.

In its sample, this clonotype was seen a few times. V is TRBV7-3 and J is TRBJ2-1, with 7 bases matching TRBD2. Germline-derived CDR1 and CDR2 are SGHTA and FQGTGA. This CDR3 has 15 amino acids. V gave up 4 bases and J gave up 9 bases; unmatched junction bases: 12. The CDR3 DNA sequence: TGTGCCAGCAGCTCCCTTGAGCGGGGTTGGGGTGAGCAGTTCTTC. Translating gives CASSSLERGWGEQFF.

At least ten counts were recorded for this clonotype. V and J are TRBV28 and TRBJ1-4, with D possibly TRBD1 on 6 matching bases. The length of the CDR3 is 14 residues. With 7 bases removed from V and 8 bases from J, the gap between germline ends came to 17 bases. Per germline, CDR1 MDHEN and CDR2 SYDVKM. The CDR3, as DNA: TGTGCCAGCACTTCCCCGGGGGCGCGGGAAAAACTGTTTTTT. As protein: CASTSPGAREKLFF.